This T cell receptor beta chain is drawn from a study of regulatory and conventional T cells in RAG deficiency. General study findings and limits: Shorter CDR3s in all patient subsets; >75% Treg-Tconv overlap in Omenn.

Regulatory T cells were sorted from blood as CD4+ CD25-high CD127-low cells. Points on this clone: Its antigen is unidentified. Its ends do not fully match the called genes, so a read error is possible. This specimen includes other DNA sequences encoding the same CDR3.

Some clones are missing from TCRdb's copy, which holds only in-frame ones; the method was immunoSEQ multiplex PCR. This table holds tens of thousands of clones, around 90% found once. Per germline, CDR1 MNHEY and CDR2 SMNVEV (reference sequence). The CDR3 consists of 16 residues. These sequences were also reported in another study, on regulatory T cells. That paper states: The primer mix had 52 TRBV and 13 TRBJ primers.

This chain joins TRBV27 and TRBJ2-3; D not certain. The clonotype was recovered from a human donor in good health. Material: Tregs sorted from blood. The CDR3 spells CASSPAAQSPTDTQYF. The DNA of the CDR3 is TGTGCCAGCAGTCCCGCAGCCCAGTCTCCCACAGACACGCAGTATTTT.